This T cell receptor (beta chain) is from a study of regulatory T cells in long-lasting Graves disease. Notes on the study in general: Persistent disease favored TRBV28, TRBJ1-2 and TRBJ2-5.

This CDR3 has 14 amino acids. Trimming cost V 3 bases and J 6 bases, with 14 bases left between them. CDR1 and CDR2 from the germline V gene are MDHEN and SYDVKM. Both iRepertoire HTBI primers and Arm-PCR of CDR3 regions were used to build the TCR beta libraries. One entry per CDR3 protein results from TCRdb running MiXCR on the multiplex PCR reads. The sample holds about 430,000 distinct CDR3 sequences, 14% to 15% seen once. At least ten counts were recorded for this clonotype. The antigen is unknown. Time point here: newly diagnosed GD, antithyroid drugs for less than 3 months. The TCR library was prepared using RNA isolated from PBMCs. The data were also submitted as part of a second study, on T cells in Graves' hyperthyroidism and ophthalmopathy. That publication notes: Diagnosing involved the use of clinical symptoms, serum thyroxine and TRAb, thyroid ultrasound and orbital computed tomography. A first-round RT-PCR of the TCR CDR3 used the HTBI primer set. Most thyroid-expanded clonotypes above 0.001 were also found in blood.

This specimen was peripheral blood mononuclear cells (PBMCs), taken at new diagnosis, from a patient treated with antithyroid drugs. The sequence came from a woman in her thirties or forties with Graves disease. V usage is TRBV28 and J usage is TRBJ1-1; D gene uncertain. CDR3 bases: TGTGCCAGCAGTTTTACGGGAACAGCCCCTGAAGCTTTCTTT. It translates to CASSFTGTAPEAFF.